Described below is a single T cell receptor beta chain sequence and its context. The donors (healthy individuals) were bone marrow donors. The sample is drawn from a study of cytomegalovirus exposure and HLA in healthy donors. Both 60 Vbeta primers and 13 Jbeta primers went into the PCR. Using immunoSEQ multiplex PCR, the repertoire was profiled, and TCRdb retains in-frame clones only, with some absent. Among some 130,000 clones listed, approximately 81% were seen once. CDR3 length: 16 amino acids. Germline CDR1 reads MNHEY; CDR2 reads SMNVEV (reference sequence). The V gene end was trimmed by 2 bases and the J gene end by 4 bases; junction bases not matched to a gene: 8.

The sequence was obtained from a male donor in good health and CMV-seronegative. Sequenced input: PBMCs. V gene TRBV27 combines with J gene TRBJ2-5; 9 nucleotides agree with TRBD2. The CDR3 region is CASSLIPRGGRETQYF. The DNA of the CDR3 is TGTGCCAGCAGTTTAATCCCGCGGGGGGGCCGAGAGACCCAGTACTTC.